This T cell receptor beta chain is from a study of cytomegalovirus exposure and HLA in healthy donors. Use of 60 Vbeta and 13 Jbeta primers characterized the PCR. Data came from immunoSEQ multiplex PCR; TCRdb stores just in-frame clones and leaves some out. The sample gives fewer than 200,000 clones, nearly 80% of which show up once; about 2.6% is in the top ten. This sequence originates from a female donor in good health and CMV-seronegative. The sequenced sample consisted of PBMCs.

The CDR3 loop is CASSLLGSGGETQYF. The CDR3, as DNA: TGCGCCAGCAGCTTGCTCGGTAGCGGGGGAGAGACCCAGTACTTC. The gene calls are TRBV5-1 and TRBJ2-5, with 9 positions matching TRBD2. Germline loops: CDR1 SGHRS, CDR2 YFSETQ. V gave up 1 base and J gave up 4 bases; unmatched junction bases: 5. The length of the CDR3 is 15 residues. Using reference TRBV5-1 and TRBJ2-5 for the parts outside the CDR3, the full variable domain is KAGVTQTPRYLIKTRGQQVTLSCSPISGHRSVSWYQQTPGQGLQFLFEYFSETQRNKGNFPGRFSGRQFSNSRSEMNVSTLELGDSALYLCASSLLGSGGETQYFGPGTRLLVL.